This T cell receptor beta chain emerged from a study of spatial heterogeneity in lung cancer. As for the study in general: Detection of beta-chain sequences consistently exceeded that of alpha-chain sequences. Findings and limits, study-wide: Tumor mutation counts were tracked by expanded intratumoral alpha and beta TCR counts. Estimation of coverage gave values of 6.5% to 7.5% for alpha and approximately 12% for beta chains in tumor T cells.

Time point described: sample taken at primary tumor resection. The donor population consisted of some 67 patients with untreated, early-stage non-small cell lung cancer. Sequencing of whole RNA from tumor, nontumor lung or frozen PBMC involved no sorting. TCRdb passed the 5' RACE reads through MiXCR, listing each CDR3 protein once. Of some 9,500 distinct CDR3 sequences listed, approximately 15% are singletons. This clonotype was seen at least ten times. Its antigen remains unidentified. A library prepared for alpha chains yielded this beta chain as an off-target read; its size is of little meaning. V gave up 7 bases and J gave up 6 bases; unmatched junction bases: 8. The CDR3 spans 13 residues. Germline assignment: CDR1 SGHTA and CDR2 FQGNSA.

The rearrangement joins TRBV7-2 to TRBJ2-7, with 8 bases identical to TRBD2. The TCR sequence derives from a male donor with early-stage non-small cell lung cancer. The sample in question was lung tumor tissue, obtained at surgery. The CDR3 sequence: CASTGGALVEQYF. The DNA for the CDR3 is TGTGCCAGCACGGGGGGGGCTCTAGTCGAGCAGTACTTC.